These T cell receptor beta chains were read from a single sample in a study of OX40 agonist ivuxolimab in advanced cancers. The method was immunoSEQ multiplex PCR; TCRdb's version includes in-frame clones alone and lacks a portion of them. The table has about 89,000 clones, around 90% seen once. Sample: CD4+ or CD8+ T cells sorted from blood, taken in a trial of the OX40 agonist ivuxolimab. The receptors were gathered from an adult with an advanced solid tumor such as melanoma, head and neck, liver or kidney cancer. The CDR3 runs from the conserved cysteine through the conserved F or W. D genes are given only for firm matches. Expanded clones get a size class; other rows say once, few or many, or leave the size out.

v_call,j_call,clone_size,d_call,cdr3_aa,cdr3_nt
TRBV11-2,TRBJ2-2,NA,NA,CASHGSSSANTGELFF,TGTGCCAGCCATGGGTCGTCCAGCGCGAACACCGGGGAGCTGTTTTTT
TRBV7-7,TRBJ2-5,NA,NA,CASARLAQETQYF,TGTGCCAGCGCAAGGTTGGCCCAAGAGACCCAGTACTTC
TRBV19,TRBJ2-7,NA,TRBD2,CASSLSGLAGNEQYF,TGTGCCAGTAGTCTCTCGGGACTAGCGGGAAACGAGCAGTACTTC
TRBV29-1,TRBJ2-3,NA,TRBD1,CSVGTGATTQYF,TGCAGCGTAGGGACAGGGGCAACTACGCAGTATTTT
TRBV11-2,TRBJ1-1,NA,NA,CASSLMGGGTEAFF,TGTGCCAGCAGCTTAATGGGAGGTGGGACTGAAGCTTTCTTT
TRBV7-6,TRBJ2-3,once,NA,CASSSTYTDTQYF,TGTGCCAGCAGCTCAACCTACACAGATACGCAGTATTTT
TRBV19,TRBJ1-1,NA,NA,CASTINPGRGWEAFF,TGTGCCAGTACCATCAACCCGGGGAGAGGTTGGGAAGCTTTCTTT
TRBV7-3,TRBJ2-3,once,TRBD2,CASSLNSGGGDTQYF,TGTGCCAGCAGCTTAAATAGCGGGGGTGGCGATACGCAGTATTTT
TRBV7-9,TRBJ2-7,once,TRBD2,CASSLAGTSAYEQYF,TGTGCCAGCAGCTTAGCGGGGACTAGCGCCTACGAGCAGTACTTC
TRBV28,TRBJ2-3,NA,NA,CASSSPPPSTDTQYF,TGTGCCAGCAGTTCACCGCCCCCTAGTACAGATACGCAGTATTTT
TRBV28,TRBJ1-1,NA,NA,CASSRDGNTEAFF,TGTGCCAGCAGCCGGGACGGGAACACTGAAGCTTTCTTT
TRBV7-2,TRBJ2-5,NA,TRBD2,CASSPQVGGAFETQYF,TGTGCCAGCAGCCCCCAGGTCGGGGGGGCCTTCGAGACCCAGTACTTC
TRBV28,TRBJ2-5,NA,NA,CASSSSRQGKETQYF,NA
TRBV7-3,TRBJ2-3,NA,NA,CASSLSPSTDTQYF,TGTGCCAGCAGCCTCAGCCCTAGCACAGATACGCAGTATTTT
TRBV28,TRBJ1-3,NA,NA,CASSSLFGPRGNTIYF,TGTGCCAGCAGTTCGCTATTTGGGCCTCGTGGAAACACCATATATTTT
TRBV18,TRBJ1-1,NA,NA,CATTASRVGNTEAFF,TGTGCCACCACGGCCAGCCGCGTCGGGAACACTGAAGCTTTCTTT
TRBV6-6,TRBJ1-4,once,NA,CASSYSRQWGELFF,TGTGCCAGCAGTTACTCCCGACAGTGGGGCGAACTGTTTTTT
TRBV6-1,TRBJ1-1,NA,NA,CASSEVSGAVEAFF,TGTGCCAGCAGTGAAGTATCAGGGGCGGTTGAAGCTTTCTTT
TRBV18,TRBJ2-3,NA,NA,CASSPGQPRDTQYF,TGTGCCAGCTCACCAGGACAGCCTAGAGATACGCAGTATTTT
TRBV18,TRBJ2-5,NA,NA,CASSLLPGRQETQYF,TGTGCCAGCTCACTGCTGCCGGGGCGGCAAGAGACCCAGTACTTC
TRBV29-1,TRBJ1-3,NA,NA,CSVELGSGNTIYF,TGCAGCGTTGAGTTGGGCTCTGGAAACACCATATATTTT
TRBV25-1,TRBJ1-4,once,NA,CASRKQGGNEKLFF,TGTGCCAGCAGGAAACAGGGTGGTAATGAAAAACTGTTTTTT
TRBV4-2,TRBJ2-1,NA,NA,CASSQDYVSYNEQFF,TGTGCCAGCAGCCAGGACTACGTCTCCTACAATGAGCAGTTCTTC
TRBV2,TRBJ2-3,NA,NA,CASSEVRGLTDTQYF,TGTGCCAGCAGTGAAGTACGGGGCTTGACAGATACGCAGTATTTT
TRBV5-1,TRBJ2-7,NA,NA,CASSRAGQFNEQYF,TGCGCCAGCAGCCGCGCGGGACAGTTTAACGAGCAGTACTTC
TRBV5-8,TRBJ1-5,NA,NA,CASSLTGAVDQPQHF,TGTGCCAGCAGCTTGACGGGGGCGGTAGATCAGCCCCAGCATTTT
TRBV18,TRBJ1-1,NA,NA,CASSDLGGWNTEAFF,TGTGCCAGCTCAGACCTGGGAGGATGGAACACTGAAGCTTTCTTT
TRBV5-6,TRBJ1-1,NA,NA,CASSYRQYTEAFF,TGTGCCAGCAGTTACCGACAGTACACTGAAGCTTTCTTT
TRBV18,TRBJ2-7,NA,TRBD1,CASSNTGAASGEQYF,TGTGCCAGCTCAAACACAGGGGCCGCCTCCGGCGAGCAGTACTTC
TRBV11-2,TRBJ2-3,once,TRBD1,CASKGQGADTQYF,TGTGCCAGCAAGGGACAGGGGGCAGATACGCAGTATTTT
TRBV20-1,TRBJ2-1,NA,NA,CSARAYNEQFF,TGCAGTGCTAGAGCCTACAATGAGCAGTTCTTC
TRBV10-3,TRBJ1-5,NA,NA,CAISVGDTDQPQHF,TGTGCCATCAGCGTCGGGGATACGGATCAGCCCCAGCATTTT
TRBV14,TRBJ2-1,NA,TRBD2,CASSLAESSYNEQFF,TGTGCCAGCAGTCTAGCGGAAAGCTCCTACAATGAGCAGTTCTTC
TRBV6-5,TRBJ2-3,NA,TRBD2,CASSYGGVVTDTQYF,TGTGCCAGCAGTTACGGGGGGGTTGTTACAGATACGCAGTATTTT
TRBV5-1,TRBJ1-3,NA,NA,CASRGGLQGNTIYF,TGCGCCAGCAGGGGGGGCCTTCAAGGAAACACCATATATTTT
TRBV5-1,TRBJ2-5,NA,NA,CASSQALAEETQYF,TGCGCCAGCAGCCAGGCATTAGCGGAGGAGACCCAGTACTTC
TRBV5-1,TRBJ2-1,NA,NA,CASSRELSSYNEQFF,TGCGCCAGCAGCCGGGAACTAAGCTCCTACAATGAGCAGTTCTTC
TRBV4-2,TRBJ1-5,once,NA,CASSQDFDQPQHF,TGTGCCAGCAGCCAAGATTTCGACCAGCCCCAGCATTTT
TRBV7-9,TRBJ2-7,NA,TRBD1,CASSPQGALSYEQYF,TGTGCCAGCAGCCCACAGGGGGCGCTTAGTTACGAGCAGTACTTC
TRBV4-2,TRBJ1-5,once,TRBD1,CASSPSDREKPQHF,TGTGCCAGCAGCCCCTCGGACAGGGAAAAGCCCCAGCATTTT
TRBV18,TRBJ2-1,NA,TRBD1,CASSPPGTVAYNEQFF,TGTGCCAGCTCACCACCCGGGACAGTTGCCTACAATGAGCAGTTCTTC
TRBV2,TRBJ1-1,NA,NA,CASSHGDGAEAFF,TGTGCCAGCAGCCATGGGGACGGAGCTGAAGCTTTCTTT
TRBV6-1,TRBJ2-1,NA,TRBD2,CASSEQGGGGYNEQFF,TGTGCCAGCAGTGAACAGGGCGGGGGAGGTTACAATGAGCAGTTCTTC
TRBV7-8,TRBJ2-2,NA,NA,CASSLVRGNGELFF,TGTGCCAGCAGCTTAGTTCGGGGGAACGGGGAGCTATTTTTT